This T cell receptor beta chain was observed in a study of blood T cell repertoires in COVID-19. Profiling relied on immunoSEQ multiplex PCR, and the TCRdb table lists in-frame clones only, not all of them. The sample records a few hundred thousand clones, roughly 88% being singletons. Trimming cost V 5 bases and J 0 bases, with 11 bases left between them. CDR3 size: 16 residues. Germline CDR1 SGHVS, CDR2 FNYEAQ. The sample was PBMCs or T cells enriched from blood (not recorded which). The chain recombines TRBV7-6 with TRBJ2-6, with D unresolved. This sequence was found in a woman aged 40 to 55 with acute COVID-19. CDR3 amino acids: CASSQRQASGANVLTF. DNA for the CDR3: TGTGCCAGCAGCCAAAGACAAGCCTCTGGGGCCAACGTCCTGACTTTC.